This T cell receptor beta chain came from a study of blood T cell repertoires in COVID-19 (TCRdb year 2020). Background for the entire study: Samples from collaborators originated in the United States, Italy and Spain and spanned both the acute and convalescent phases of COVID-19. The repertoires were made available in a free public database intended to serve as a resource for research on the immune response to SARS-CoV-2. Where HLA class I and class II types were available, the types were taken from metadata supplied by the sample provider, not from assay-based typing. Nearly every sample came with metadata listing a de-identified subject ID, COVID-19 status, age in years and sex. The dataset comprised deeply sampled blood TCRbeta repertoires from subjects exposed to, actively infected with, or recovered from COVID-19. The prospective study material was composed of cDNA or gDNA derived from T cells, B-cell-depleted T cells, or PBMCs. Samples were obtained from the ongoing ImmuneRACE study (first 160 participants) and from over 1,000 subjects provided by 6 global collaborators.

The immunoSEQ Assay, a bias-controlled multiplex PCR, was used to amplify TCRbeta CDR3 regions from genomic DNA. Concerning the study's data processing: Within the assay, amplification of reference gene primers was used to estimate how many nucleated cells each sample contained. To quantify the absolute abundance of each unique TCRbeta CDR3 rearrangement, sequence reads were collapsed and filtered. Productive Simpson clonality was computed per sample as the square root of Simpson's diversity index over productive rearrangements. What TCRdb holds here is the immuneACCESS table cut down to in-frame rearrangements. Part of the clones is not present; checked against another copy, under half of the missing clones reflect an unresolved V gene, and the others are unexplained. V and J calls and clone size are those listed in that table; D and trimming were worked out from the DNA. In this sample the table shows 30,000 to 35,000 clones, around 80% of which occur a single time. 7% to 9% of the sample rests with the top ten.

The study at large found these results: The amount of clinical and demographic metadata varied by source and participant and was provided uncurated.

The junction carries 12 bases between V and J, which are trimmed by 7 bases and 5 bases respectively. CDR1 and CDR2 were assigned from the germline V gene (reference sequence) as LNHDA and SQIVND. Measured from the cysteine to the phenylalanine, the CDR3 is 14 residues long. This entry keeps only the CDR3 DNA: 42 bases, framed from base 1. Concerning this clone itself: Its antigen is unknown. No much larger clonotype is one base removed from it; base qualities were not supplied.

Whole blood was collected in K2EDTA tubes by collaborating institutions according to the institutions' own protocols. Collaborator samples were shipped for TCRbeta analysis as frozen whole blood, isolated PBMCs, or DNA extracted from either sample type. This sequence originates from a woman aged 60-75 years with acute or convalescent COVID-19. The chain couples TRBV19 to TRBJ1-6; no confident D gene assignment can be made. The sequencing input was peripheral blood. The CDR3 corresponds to CASTTLNHNSPLHF. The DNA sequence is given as TGTGCCAGTACGACATTAAATCATAATTCACCCCTCCACTTT.